The next 9 T cell receptor beta chains were all read from a single sample in a study of blood T cell repertoires in COVID-19. Data came from immunoSEQ multiplex PCR; TCRdb stores just in-frame clones and leaves some out. The sample carries fewer than 50,000 clones, around 88% recorded once. The sequencing input was peripheral blood. These receptors originate from a human donor in a cohort sampled during active COVID-19.

This chain uses TRBV6-4 with TRBJ1-1, with TRBD1 matching 8 bases. The CDR3 consists of 14 residues. Per germline, CDR1 MRHNA and CDR2 SNTAGT. The junction had 7 bases not matched to a gene; V was cut back by 5 bases and J by 5 bases. As DNA, the CDR3 is TGTGCCAGCAGTACTACAGGGGGTAGGACTGAAGCTTTCTTT. This encodes CASSTTGGRTEAFF.

The rearrangement joins TRBV6-4 to TRBJ1-3; TRBD1 matches 9 bases. V was clipped by 2 bases and J by 4 bases; unmatched bases: 9. Germline assignment: CDR1 MRHNA and CDR2 SNTAGT. The CDR3 is made up of 17 amino acids. CDR3 protein: CASSDPNYRGQGNTIYF. CDR3 sequence (DNA): TGTGCCAGCAGTGACCCCAATTACAGGGGGCAGGGAAACACCATATATTTT.

This clone was seen a handful of times. V usage is TRBV7-9 and J usage is TRBJ2-7; D might be TRBD2 (5 bases). Germline CDR1 SEHNR, CDR2 FQNEAQ (reference sequence). CDR3 length equals 12 residues. Trimming shortened V by 4 bases and J by 6 bases, and 10 bases separated the two germline ends. The CDR3: CASSYSEGEQYF. The CDR3, as DNA: TGTGCCAGCAGCTACAGCGAGGGCGAGCAGTACTTC.

The chain recombines TRBV7-2 with TRBJ2-1, with 12 positions matching TRBD2. The V gene end was trimmed by 2 bases and the J gene end by 8 bases; junction bases not matched to a gene: 7. Germline CDR1 SGHTA, CDR2 FQGNSA. The CDR3 covers 16 residues. The DNA for the CDR3 is TGTGCCAGCAGCTTACGGGCTAGCGGGGGGGCCGATGAGCAGTTCTTC. Translated, it gives CASSLRASGGADEQFF.

This chain connects TRBV19 to TRBJ1-2; 8 nucleotides align to TRBD1. Germline trimming cut 3 bases from V and 5 bases from J; bases unmatched to any gene: 5. Germline CDR1 and CDR2: LNHDA and SQIVND (reference sequence). This CDR3 is 14 amino acids long. The CDR3 DNA reads as TGTGCCAGTAGTATCGCAGGGGGCTTTTATGGCTACACCTTC. It specifies CASSIAGGFYGYTF.

The rearrangement joins TRBV19 to TRBJ1-2, with 8 positions matching TRBD1. The CDR3 loop spans 15 amino acids. Trimming at V came to 5 bases and at J to 7 bases, leaving 12 bases not matched to a gene. The germline gives CDR1 LNHDA, CDR2 SQIVND (reference sequence). The CDR3 loop is CASSDQGALGRGYTF. The CDR3, as DNA: TGTGCCAGTAGTGACCAGGGGGCACTCGGTCGTGGCTACACCTTC.

The chain is built from TRBV7-3 and TRBJ2-5; weak D call: TRBD2 (6 bases). From germline, CDR1 is SGHTA and CDR2 FQGTGA. V was pared by 3 bases and J by 2 bases, with 16 bases between. The CDR3 extends over 16 amino acids. This chain's CDR3 is CASSFRRGTPQETQYF. CDR3 bases: TGTGCCAGCAGCTTCCGCCGAGGGACTCCGCAAGAGACCCAGTACTTC.

V usage is TRBV6-2 or TRBV6-3 and J usage is TRBJ2-7; 9 bases agree with TRBD1. The CDR3 contains 14 residues. Germline CDR1 reads MNHEY; CDR2 reads SVGEGT. V lost 4 bases, J lost 4 bases, and 5 bases stayed unmatched. The CDR3 DNA reads TGTGCCAGCAGTTGGGGACAGGGTTTTTACGAGCAGTACTTC. Amino acids: CASSWGQGFYEQYF.

The chain joins TRBV6-2 or TRBV6-3 to TRBJ2-7, with D hard to call. V lost 5 bases, J lost 2 bases, and 10 bases lay in between. Per germline, CDR1 MNHEY and CDR2 SVGEGT. The CDR3 length is 13 residues. The CDR3 here is CASSETSAYEQYF. CDR3 DNA sequence: TGTGCCAGCAGTGAGACTTCGGCCTACGAGCAGTACTTC.